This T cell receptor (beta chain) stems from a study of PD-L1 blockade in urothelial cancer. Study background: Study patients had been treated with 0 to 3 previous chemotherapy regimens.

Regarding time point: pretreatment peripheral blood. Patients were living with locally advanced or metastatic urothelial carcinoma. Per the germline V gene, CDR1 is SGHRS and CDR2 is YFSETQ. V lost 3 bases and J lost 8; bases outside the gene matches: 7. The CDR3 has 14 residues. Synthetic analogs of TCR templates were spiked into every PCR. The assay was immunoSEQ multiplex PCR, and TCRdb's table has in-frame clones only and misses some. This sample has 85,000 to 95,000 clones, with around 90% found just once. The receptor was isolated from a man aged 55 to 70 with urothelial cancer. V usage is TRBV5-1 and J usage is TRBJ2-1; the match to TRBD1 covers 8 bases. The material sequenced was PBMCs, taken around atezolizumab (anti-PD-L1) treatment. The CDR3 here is CASSSRTGSHEQFF. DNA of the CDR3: TGCGCCAGCAGCTCTCGGACAGGGTCCCATGAGCAGTTCTTC.